Below, 8 T cell receptor beta chains from the same sample are listed, as sequenced in a study of T cell repertoires in cytomegalovirus infection. TCRdb reprocessed the reads with MiXCR, giving one entry per CDR3 protein. The sample consists of about 680,000 distinct CDR3 sequences, approximately 24% of them appearing once. Material: CD8+ T cells from PBMCs. These receptors came from a human donor in good health (CMV status not recorded). Some clones in this sample may be carry-over from other donors' samples.

Ten or more counts support this clonotype. V gene TRBV7-6 combines with J gene TRBJ2-3; 11 nucleotides match TRBD2. Germline CDR1 is SGHVS and CDR2 is FNYEAQ. V shed 6 bases and J 1 base; nucleotides not matched to a gene: 3. The CDR3 spans 15 residues. CDR3 protein: CASSDSGGGTDTQYF. CDR3 in DNA: TGTGCCAGCAGTGATAGCGGGGGGGGCACAGATACGCAGTATTTT.

The chain joins TRBV7-3 to TRBJ1-5; D gene uncertain. Germline V CDR1 and CDR2: SGHTA, FQGTGA. Trimming pared 2 bases from V and 7 bases from J, leaving 21 bases between. The CDR3 is made up of 17 amino acids. CDR3: CASSLREHRILGQPQHF. The CDR3 DNA follows: TGTGCCAGCAGCTTACGAGAGCACAGAATATTGGGCCAGCCCCAGCATTTT.

The J gene is TRBJ1-1, the V gene TRBV5-4; 8 bases are a match to TRBD1. From germline, CDR1 is SGHNT and CDR2 YYREEE (reference sequence). The CDR3 covers 14 residues. Trimming at V came to 4 bases and at J to 4 bases, leaving 6 bases not matched to a gene. Here the CDR3 DNA reads TGTGCCAGCAGCCCGGACAGGGCGCTCACTGAAGCTTTCTTT. The encoded protein is CASSPDRALTEAFF.

The sample holds a few counts of this clonotype. This sequence joins TRBV19 and TRBJ2-2, with TRBD1 matching 12 bases. CDR1 and CDR2 from the germline V gene are LNHDA and SQIVND (reference sequence). The CDR3 has 18 residues. V gave up 3 bases and J gave up 4 bases; unmatched junction bases: 9. CDR3 sequence (DNA): TGTGCCAGTAGTATCCCCCTTTTGGGACAGGGGGCCACCGGGGAGCTGTTTTTT. Its protein product is CASSIPLLGQGATGELFF.

This clonotype has a handful of counts. The chain is built from TRBV24-1 and TRBJ2-3; 8 nucleotides line up with TRBD2. The CDR3 is 12 amino acids. The junction had 4 bases not matched to a gene; V was cut back by 6 bases and J by 9 bases. Germline CDR1 is KGHDR and CDR2 is SFDVKD. CDR3 sequence reads: CATSSAGETQYF. The DNA for the CDR3 is TGTGCCACCAGTTCAGCGGGGGAGACGCAGTATTTT.

The chain is built from TRBV20-1 and TRBJ2-1; a weak D match, TRBD2 (6 bases). V was clipped by 0 bases and J by 5 bases, with 20 bases between them. This CDR3 region has 17 residues. Germline CDR1 is DFQATT and CDR2 is SNEGSKA (reference sequence). CDR3 protein: CSARDHSGENPDNEQFF. The CDR3 DNA is TGCAGTGCTAGAGATCATTCGGGAGAAAACCCGGACAATGAGCAGTTCTTC.

The V and J genes are TRBV11-1 and TRBJ2-1; tentative D call: TRBD1 (5 bases). Germline V gene lookup returns CDR1 SGHAT and CDR2 FQDESV (reference sequence). Trimming pared 11 bases from V and 7 bases from J, leaving 24 bases between. The CDR3 loop spans 15 amino acids. The CDR3 sequence: CADTLGSQGLNEQFF. The DNA of the CDR3 is TGTGCCGACACCCTTGGAAGTCAGGGATTAAATGAGCAGTTCTTC.

This chain uses TRBV5-5 with TRBJ2-1, with D perhaps TRBD1 (5 bases). Looked up from germline, CDR1 is SGHKS and CDR2 is YYEKEE (reference sequence). Trimming took 1 base from V and 5 from J, leaving 10 bases between them. This CDR3 contains 14 residues. Written as DNA, the CDR3 is TGTGCCAGCAGCTTGTATCAGGGAAACAATGAGCAGTTCTTC. Protein sequence: CASSLYQGNNEQFF. Full variable domain (remainder filled in from reference TRBV5-5 and TRBJ2-1): DAGVTQSPTHLIKTRGQQVTLRCSPISGHKSVSWYQQVLGQGPQFIFQYYEKEERGRGNFPDRFSARQFPNYSSELNVNALLLGDSALYLCASSLYQGNNEQFFGPGTRLTVL.